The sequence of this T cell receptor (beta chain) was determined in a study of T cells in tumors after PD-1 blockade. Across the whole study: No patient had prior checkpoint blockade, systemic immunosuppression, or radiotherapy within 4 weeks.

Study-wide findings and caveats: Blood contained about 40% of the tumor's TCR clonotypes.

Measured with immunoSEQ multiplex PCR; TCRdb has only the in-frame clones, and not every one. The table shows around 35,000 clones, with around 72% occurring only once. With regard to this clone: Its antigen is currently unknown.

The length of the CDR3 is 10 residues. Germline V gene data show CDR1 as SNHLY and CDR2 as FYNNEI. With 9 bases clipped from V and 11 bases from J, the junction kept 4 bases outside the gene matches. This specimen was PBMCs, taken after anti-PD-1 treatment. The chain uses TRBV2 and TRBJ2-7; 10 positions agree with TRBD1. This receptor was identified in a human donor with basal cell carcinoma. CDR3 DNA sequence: TGTGCCAGTGGGGACAGGGGCAAGTACTTC. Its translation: CASGDRGKYF.